This T cell receptor (beta chain) came from a study of T-cell reconstitution after alpha-beta-depleted transplantation in children. Unique molecular identifiers featured in how the TCRbeta library was prepared. TCRdb re-analysed the PCR reads in MiXCR, keeping a single row per CDR3 protein. This sample carries several thousand distinct CDR3 sequences, roughly 16% of them seen once, and the ten largest clones take roughly 80%. Germline V CDR1 and CDR2: ENHRY, SYGVKD. The V end was cut by 4 bases, the J end by 1 base, with 7 bases between. CDR3 size: 14 residues. The sample holds many counts of this clonotype.

The chain employs TRBV10-3 and TRBJ2-2, with a weak D call TRBD1 (6 bases). Specimen: PBMCs, mostly from graft donor cells, collected 180 days after TCRalphabeta/CD19-depleted stem cell transplant. The clonotype originates from a patient aged 2-10 years who had a stem cell transplant for inherited bone marrow failure, so the T cells may come from the graft donor. The CDR3 spells CAISGQENTGELFF. The CDR3 DNA reads as TGTGCCATCAGTGGACAGGAGAACACCGGGGAGCTGTTTTTT.